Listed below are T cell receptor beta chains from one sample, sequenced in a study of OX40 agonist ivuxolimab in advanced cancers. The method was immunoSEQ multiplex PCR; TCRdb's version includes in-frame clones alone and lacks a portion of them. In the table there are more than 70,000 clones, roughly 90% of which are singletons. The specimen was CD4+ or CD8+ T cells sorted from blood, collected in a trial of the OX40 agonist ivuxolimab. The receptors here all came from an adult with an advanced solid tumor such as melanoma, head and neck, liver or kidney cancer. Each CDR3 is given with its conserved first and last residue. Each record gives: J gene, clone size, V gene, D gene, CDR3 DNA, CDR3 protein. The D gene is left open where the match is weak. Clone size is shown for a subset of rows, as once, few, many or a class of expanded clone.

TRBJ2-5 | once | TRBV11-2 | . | TGTGCCAGCCGGGGGTACCAAGAGACCCAGTACTTC | CASRGYQETQYF
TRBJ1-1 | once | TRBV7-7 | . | TGTGCTAGCAGCTTAAGGGGGAACACTGAAGCTTTCTTT | CASSLRGNTEAFF
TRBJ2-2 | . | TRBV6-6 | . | TGTGCCAGCCTCCGGGGGGCGCAGACCGGGGAGCTGTTTTTT | CASLRGAQTGELFF
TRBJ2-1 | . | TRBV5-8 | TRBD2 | TGTGCCAGCAGCCCGACGGCAAGCGGGAGTTACAATGAGCAGTTCTTC | CASSPTASGSYNEQFF
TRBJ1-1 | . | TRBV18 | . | TGTGCCAGCTCATCCCAGTCCGGGGGGAACACTGAAGCTTTCTTT | CASSSQSGGNTEAFF
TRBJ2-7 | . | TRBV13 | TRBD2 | TGTGCCAGCAGCTTAGGCTCGCGGGGCGGGAGGTCCTACGAGCAGTACTTC | CASSLGSRGGRSYEQYF
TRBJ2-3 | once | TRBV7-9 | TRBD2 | TGTGCCAGCAGCCACGCCGGGGGCGGGGGGGCCTTAGATACGCAGTATTTT | CASSHAGGGGALDTQYF
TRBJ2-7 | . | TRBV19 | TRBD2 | TGTGCCAGTAGTGACGGGGGGTCCTACGAGCAGTACTTC | CASSDGGSYEQYF
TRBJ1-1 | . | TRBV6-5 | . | TGTGCCAGCAGGTGGGGGCGGGACACTGAAGCTTTCTTT | CASRWGRDTEAFF
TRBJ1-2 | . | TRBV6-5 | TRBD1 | TGTGCCAGCAGTCTCAGGGGGATCATCTATGGCTACACCTTC | CASSLRGIIYGYTF
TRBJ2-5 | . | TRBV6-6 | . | TGTGCCAGCAGTATCCTGCAGACCCAGTACTTC | CASSILQTQYF
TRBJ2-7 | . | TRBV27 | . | TGTGCCAGCAGTCCCCTAATTCTAGCTCGCGAGCAGTACTTC | CASSPLILAREQYF
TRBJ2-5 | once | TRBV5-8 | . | TGTGCCAGCAGCTTAACTAGAGAGACCCAGTACTTC | CASSLTRETQYF
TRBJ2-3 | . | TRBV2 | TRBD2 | TGTGCCAGCAGTGAAGCCTCGACTAGCGGGAAGGAAGATACGCAGTATTTT | CASSEASTSGKEDTQYF
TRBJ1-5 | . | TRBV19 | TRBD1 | TGTGCCAGCGACAGGGGAAGGGGGCCCCAGCATTTT | CASDRGRGPQHF
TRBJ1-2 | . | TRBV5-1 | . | TGCGCCAGCAGCCCGGGGGACCTAGAAGCCCTTTATGGCTACACCTTC | CASSPGDLEALYGYTF
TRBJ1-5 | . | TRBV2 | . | TGTGCCAGCAGTGCGGGGTACCGCAATCAGCCCCAGCATTTT | CASSAGYRNQPQHF
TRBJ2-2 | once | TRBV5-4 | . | TGTGCCAGCAGCTTGGTGGGACAACCCACCGGGGAGCTGTTTTTT | CASSLVGQPTGELFF
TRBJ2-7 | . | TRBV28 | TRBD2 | TGTGCCACCCGGGGGGGGCCAGTCTACGAGCAGTACTTC | CATRGGPVYEQYF
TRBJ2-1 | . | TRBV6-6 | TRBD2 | TGTGCCAGCAGTTACTCTTGGACTAGCGGGGGGAGTGAGCAGTTCTTC | CASSYSWTSGGSEQFF
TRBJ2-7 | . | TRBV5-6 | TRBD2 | TGTGCCAGCAGCGGTACGGGACTAGCGTACTACGAGCAGTACTTC | CASSGTGLAYYEQYF
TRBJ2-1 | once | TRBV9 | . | TGTGCCAGCAGCGTATTGTCCCTAAGCTCCTACAATGAGCAGTTCTTC | CASSVLSLSSYNEQFF
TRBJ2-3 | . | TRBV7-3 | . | TGTGCCAGCAGCTCTGTTCGGGCGGATACGCAGTATTTT | CASSSVRADTQYF
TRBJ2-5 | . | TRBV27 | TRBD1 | TGTGCCAGCAGTCCCACGATGGACAGGTTCCAAGAGACCCAGTACTTC | CASSPTMDRFQETQYF
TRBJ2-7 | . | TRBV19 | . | TGTGCCAGTAGACCCAGGGGCGACGGCTCCTACGAGCAGTACTTC | CASRPRGDGSYEQYF
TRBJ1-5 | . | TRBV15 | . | TGTGCCACCAGCATGCTAGACAGGCCCAATCAGCCCCAGCATTTT | CATSMLDRPNQPQHF
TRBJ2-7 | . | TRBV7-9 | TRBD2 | TGTGCCAGCAGCCCGGGACTAGCGGACGAGCAGTACTTC | CASSPGLADEQYF
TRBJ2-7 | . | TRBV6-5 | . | TGTGCCAGCAGAAACAGGGACTCCTACGAGCAGTACTTC | CASRNRDSYEQYF
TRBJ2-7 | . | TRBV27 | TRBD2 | TGTGCCAGCAGTTTCGCCGGGACTAGCGGAGACGAGCAGTACTTC | CASSFAGTSGDEQYF
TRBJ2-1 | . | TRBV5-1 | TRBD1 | TGCGCCAGCAGCCGGGACAGCTCCTCCTACAATGAGCAGTTCTTC | CASSRDSSSYNEQFF
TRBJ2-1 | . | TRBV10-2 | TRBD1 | TGCGCCAGCAGTGACCTGGGACAGGGGATGTGGTGGCGGGGTGAGCAGTTCTTC | CASSDLGQGMWWRGEQFF
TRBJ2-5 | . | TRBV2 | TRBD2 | TGTGCCAGCGGTAACGCGGGGGAGCAGTACTTC | CASGNAGEQYF
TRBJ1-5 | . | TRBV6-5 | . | TGTGCCAGCAGTCGCGGAGCTAGCAATCAGCCCCAGCATTTT | CASSRGASNQPQHF
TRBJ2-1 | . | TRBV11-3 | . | TGTGCCAGCAGCTTAGATTCACAGGGGGGGTACAATGAGCAGTTCTTC | CASSLDSQGGYNEQFF
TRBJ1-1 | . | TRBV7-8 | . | TGTGCCAGCAGCTTAGCTCTGGTGAACACTGAAGCTTTCTTT | CASSLALVNTEAFF
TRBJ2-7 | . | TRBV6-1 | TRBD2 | TGTGCCAGCATGACTAGCGGGGGAACCTACGAGCAGTACTTC | CASMTSGGTYEQYF
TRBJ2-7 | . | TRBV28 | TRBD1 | TGTGCCAGCAGTTTTGGTAGGGGGCGGAATGAGCAGTACTTC | CASSFGRGRNEQYF
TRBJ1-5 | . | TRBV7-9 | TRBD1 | TGTGCCAGCAGCCCGACAGGGGGCATTCAGCCCCAGCATTTT | CASSPTGGIQPQHF
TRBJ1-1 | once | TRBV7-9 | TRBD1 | TGTGCCAGCAGCGAGCAGGGACAGGTGAACACTGAAGCTTTCTTT | CASSEQGQVNTEAFF
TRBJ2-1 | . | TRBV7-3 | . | TGTGCCAGCAGATCGGCGGACCAAACTACCTCGGAGGCCAATGAGCAGTTCTTC | CASRSADQTTSEANEQFF
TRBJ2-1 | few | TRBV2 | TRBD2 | TGTGCCAGCACAAGGACTAGCGGGGGGAACAATGAGCAGTTCTTC | CASTRTSGGNNEQFF
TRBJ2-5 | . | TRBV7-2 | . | TGTGCCAGCAGCTTAGGACTACCAGAAGAGACCCAGTACTTC | CASSLGLPEETQYF
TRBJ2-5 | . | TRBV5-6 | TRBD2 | TGTGCCAGCAGCCTGTGGGAGGGATCAAGAGAGACCCAGTACTTC | CASSLWEGSRETQYF
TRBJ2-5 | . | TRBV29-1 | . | TGCAGCGTTGACGCCTCTCTGGGTTGGGAGACCCAGTACTTC | CSVDASLGWETQYF
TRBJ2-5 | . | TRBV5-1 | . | TGCGCCAGCAGCTTGGTTCCGGGAGAGACCCAGTACTTC | CASSLVPGETQYF
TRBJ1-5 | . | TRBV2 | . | TGTGCCAGCAGTGACAGGGGCCTTTATAGCAATCAGCCCCAGCATTTT | CASSDRGLYSNQPQHF
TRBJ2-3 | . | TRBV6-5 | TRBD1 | TGTGCCAGCAGTTACTGGGACAGGGCCGGAGATACGCAGTATTTT | CASSYWDRAGDTQYF